The clone carrying this TCR beta chain was counted ten times or more. The V and J ends lost 4 bases and 6 bases, in that order; junction bases with no gene match: 5. The length of the CDR3 is 13 residues. From the reads, TCRdb called clonotypes with MiXCR, one entry per CDR3 protein. Of about 300,000 distinct CDR3 sequences listed, around 9.6% are singletons. The data were obtained in a study of T cell repertoires in cytomegalovirus infection. Sequenced input: PBMCs. The chain couples TRBV12-3 or TRBV12-4 to TRBJ1-1; 7 bases agree with TRBD1. The sequence was obtained from a human donor in good health (CMV status not recorded). Some clones in this sample may be carry-over from other donors' samples. The CDR3 reads CASSSRQGSEAFF. The CDR3 coding sequence is TGTGCCAGCAGTTCCCGACAGGGCTCTGAAGCTTTCTTT.